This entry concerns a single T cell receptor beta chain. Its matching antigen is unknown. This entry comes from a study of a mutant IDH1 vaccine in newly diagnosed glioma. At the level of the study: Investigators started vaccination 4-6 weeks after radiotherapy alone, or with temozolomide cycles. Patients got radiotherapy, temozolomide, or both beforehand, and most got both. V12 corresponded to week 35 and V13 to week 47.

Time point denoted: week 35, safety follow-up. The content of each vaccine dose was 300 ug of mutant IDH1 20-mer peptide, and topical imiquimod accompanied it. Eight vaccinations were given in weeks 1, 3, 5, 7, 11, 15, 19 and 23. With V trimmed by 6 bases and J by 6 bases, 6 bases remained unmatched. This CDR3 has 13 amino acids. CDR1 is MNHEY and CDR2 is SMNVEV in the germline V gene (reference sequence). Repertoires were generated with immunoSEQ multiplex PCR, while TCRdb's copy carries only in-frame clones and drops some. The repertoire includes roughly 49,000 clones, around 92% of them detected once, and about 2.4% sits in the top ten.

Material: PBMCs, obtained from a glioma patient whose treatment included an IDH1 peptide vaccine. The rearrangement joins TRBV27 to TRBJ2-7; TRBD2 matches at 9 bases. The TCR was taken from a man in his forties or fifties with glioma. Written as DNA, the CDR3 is TGTGCCAGCAGGGTTAGCGGGAGAGGCGAGCAGTACTTC. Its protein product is CASRVSGRGEQYF.